This T cell receptor beta chain was recorded in a study of blood T cell repertoires in COVID-19. Study as a whole: T cells, B-cell-depleted T cells, or PBMCs provided the cDNA or gDNA that served as material.

This clone was observed once. CDR1 and CDR2 from the germline V gene are ENHRY and SYGVKD. V lost 4 bases, J lost 4 bases, and 10 bases lay in between. This CDR3 spans 13 amino acids. Clones were read by immunoSEQ multiplex PCR, and TCRdb kept only the in-frame ones, dropping some. The sample comprises 300,000 or so clones, approximately 87% of which are singletons, and about 1.6% rests with the top ten. This TCR was sampled from a woman aged 40 to 50 who had recovered from COVID-19. The chain joins TRBV10-3 to TRBJ1-1, with D perhaps matching TRBD1 (5 bases). The sequenced sample was peripheral blood. For the CDR3, the DNA is TGTGCCATCAGTGGGGGCGGGGGCACTGAAGCTTTCTTT. As protein: CAISGGGGTEAFF.